Only one count was recorded for the clone carrying this TCR beta chain. Method: immunoSEQ multiplex PCR; TCRdb's copy keeps in-frame clones and lacks some. The sample contains about 130,000 clones, approximately 84% of which appear only once. These data belong to a study of cytomegalovirus exposure and HLA in healthy donors. The CDR3 is 15 residues long. With 0 bases clipped from V and 0 bases from J, the junction kept 2 bases outside the gene matches. Germline lookup yields CDR1 SGDLS and CDR2 YYNGEE. The sequence came from a man aged 25 to 40 in good health and CMV-seropositive. The chain combines TRBV9 with TRBJ2-7, with 8 bases fitting TRBD1. The sequenced sample was PBMCs. The CDR3 DNA reads as TGTGCCAGCAGCGTAGGAACAGGGGGCTCCTACGAGCAGTACTTC. This sequence encodes CASSVGTGGSYEQYF.